This is a list of T cell receptor beta chains from one sample in a study of beta chain features in type 1 diabetes. Measured with immunoSEQ multiplex PCR; TCRdb has only the in-frame clones, and not every one. The repertoire consists of about 700,000 clones, with around an eighth occurring once and the leading ten covering 0.02% to 0.025%. The sample was naive CD4+ T cells from blood. The receptors derive from a young man with type 1 diabetes. CDR3s include the opening cysteine and the closing phenylalanine or tryptophan. D genes are given only for firm matches. Clone size is stated in some rows and not others, as once, few, many or a class when expanded.

J: TRBJ2-3
V: TRBV10-3
D: -
size: -
DNA: TGTGCCATCAGTGGGACAGATACGCAGTATTTT
CDR3: CAISGTDTQYF

J: TRBJ2-5
V: TRBV7-6
D: TRBD1
size: -
DNA: TGTGCCAGCAGCTTAGTGGGACAGACGCAAGAGACCCAGTACTTC
CDR3: CASSLVGQTQETQYF

J: TRBJ1-4
V: TRBV5-1
D: -
size: few
DNA: TGCGCCAGCAGCTTGGGACAGTTAAATGAAAAACTGTTTTTT
CDR3: CASSLGQLNEKLFF

J: TRBJ1-1
V: TRBV7-9
D: -
size: few
DNA: TGTGCCACCCGATGGGGGGACACTGAAGCTTTCTTT
CDR3: CATRWGDTEAFF

J: TRBJ1-6
V: TRBV13
D: -
size: few
DNA: TGTGCCAGCAGTTTGACAGCGAGCTCCTATAATTCACCCCTCCACTTT
CDR3: CASSLTASSYNSPLHF

J: TRBJ1-1
V: TRBV29-1
D: -
size: few
DNA: TGCAGCGTTGAACAGACATTGGACACTGAAGCTTTCTTT
CDR3: CSVEQTLDTEAFF

J: TRBJ2-3
V: TRBV9
D: -
size: -
DNA: TGTGCCAGCAGCACCCGCGCGCGAGAGGATACGCAGTATTTT
CDR3: CASSTRAREDTQYF

J: TRBJ1-2
V: TRBV10-3
D: -
size: -
DNA: TGTGCCATCAAAGGCGGCTCTAACTATGGCTACACCTTC
CDR3: CAIKGGSNYGYTF

J: TRBJ2-5
V: TRBV10-3
D: -
size: -
DNA: TGTGCCATCAGTGAACGGGAGACCCAGTACTTC
CDR3: CAISERETQYF

J: TRBJ1-2
V: TRBV7-6
D: TRBD1
size: few
DNA: TGTGCCAGCAGCTTAGGGGGACAGGGTGGCTACACCTTC
CDR3: CASSLGGQGGYTF

J: TRBJ2-6
V: TRBV19
D: -
size: -
DNA: TGTGCCAGTAGTATAACCCGCGGCTCTGGGGCCAACGTCCTGACTTTC
CDR3: CASSITRGSGANVLTF

J: TRBJ2-5
V: TRBV18
D: TRBD2
size: few
DNA: TGTGCCAGCTCGCCTCAGCGGGGGTACCAAGAGACCCAGTACTTC
CDR3: CASSPQRGYQETQYF

J: TRBJ2-5
V: TRBV4-1
D: -
size: few
DNA: TGCGCCAGCAGCCCCAACCCCGGGACTGAACAAGAGACCCAGTACTTC
CDR3: CASSPNPGTEQETQYF

J: TRBJ1-2
V: TRBV5-4
D: -
size: few
DNA: TGTGCCAGCAGCCGACAGGATCTCATTGGCTACACCTTC
CDR3: CASSRQDLIGYTF

J: TRBJ1-1
V: TRBV5-4
D: -
size: -
DNA: TGTGCCAGCAGCAGGGCCGTGAACACTGAAGCTTTCTTT
CDR3: CASSRAVNTEAFF

J: TRBJ2-7
V: TRBV14
D: TRBD1
size: -
DNA: TGTGCCAGCAGCCAAGAGGAGGACAGGGGAACTGAGTACTTC
CDR3: CASSQEEDRGTEYF

J: TRBJ1-2
V: TRBV27
D: TRBD1
size: few
DNA: TGTGCCAGCAGTCCCGGACAGGGGGTAAGGCTTGGCTACACCTTC
CDR3: CASSPGQGVRLGYTF

J: TRBJ2-7
V: TRBV6-1
D: -
size: few
DNA: TGTGCCAGCAGTGAAGGGATGGAGGGGTCCTACGAGCAGTACTTC
CDR3: CASSEGMEGSYEQYF

J: TRBJ2-3
V: TRBV10-3
D: -
size: few
DNA: TGTGCCATCAGACCCCCGGCGGTAGATACGCAGTATTTT
CDR3: CAIRPPAVDTQYF

J: TRBJ1-1
V: TRBV9
D: -
size: few
DNA: TGTGCCAGCAGCCCAAGGGGGACTATGAACACTGAAGCTTTCTTT
CDR3: CASSPRGTMNTEAFF

J: TRBJ1-2
V: TRBV5-4
D: -
size: -
DNA: TGTGCCAGCAGCCCGGGACGGGCCTATGGCTACACCTTC
CDR3: CASSPGRAYGYTF

J: TRBJ2-2
V: TRBV18
D: -
size: few
DNA: TGTGCCAGCTCAGCCACCGGGGAGCTGTTTTTT
CDR3: CASSATGELFF

J: TRBJ2-3
V: TRBV19
D: -
size: -
DNA: TGTGCCAGTAGCCCACCCCGGGAGCCCACAGATACGCAGTATTTT
CDR3: CASSPPREPTDTQYF

J: TRBJ2-5
V: TRBV4-1
D: TRBD2
size: once
DNA: TGCGCCAGCAGCCAAGCATCTAGGCTAGCGGGGGGATCTGAGACCCAGTACTTC
CDR3: CASSQASRLAGGSETQYF

J: TRBJ1-5
V: TRBV4-1
D: -
size: -
DNA: TGCGCCAGCAGCCAAGTATCAGTAGGGGGGCAGCCCCAGCATTTT
CDR3: CASSQVSVGGQPQHF

J: TRBJ2-1
V: TRBV6-4
D: -
size: few
DNA: TGTGCCAGCAGTGGGGAAGGGTCCCGGTTGAGTAGTGAGCAGTTCTTC
CDR3: CASSGEGSRLSSEQFF

J: TRBJ2-3
V: TRBV5-6
D: -
size: few
DNA: TGTGCCAGCAGCTTAGCGACCTCAGATACGCAGTATTTT
CDR3: CASSLATSDTQYF

J: TRBJ2-7
V: TRBV30
D: TRBD1
size: -
DNA: TGTGCCTGGGGCCCCGGGACAGGACTCACCTACGAGCAGTACTTC
CDR3: CAWGPGTGLTYEQYF

J: TRBJ1-2
V: TRBV28
D: TRBD1
size: few
DNA: TGTGCCAGCAGGTCCGGGACAGGGGGCGGCTATGGCTACACCTTC
CDR3: CASRSGTGGGYGYTF

J: TRBJ2-3
V: TRBV5-4
D: TRBD2
size: few
DNA: TGTGCCAGCAGCTCTGGACTAGCGGGGGATAGGACAGATACGCAGTATTTT
CDR3: CASSSGLAGDRTDTQYF

J: TRBJ2-3
V: TRBV30
D: -
size: -
DNA: TGTGCCTGGACCAAGGGACTTGCCCATAGCACAGATACGCAGTATTTT
CDR3: CAWTKGLAHSTDTQYF

J: TRBJ2-1
V: TRBV6-5
D: -
size: -
DNA: TGTGCCAGCAGTTACGGCCTAGCTAGCAATGAGCAGTTCTTC
CDR3: CASSYGLASNEQFF

J: TRBJ1-1
V: TRBV29-1
D: -
size: -
DNA: TGCAGCTCGTGGGTGCGCGGTCGCACTGAAGCTTTCTTT
CDR3: CSSWVRGRTEAFF

J: TRBJ1-1
V: TRBV30
D: -
size: -
DNA: TGTGCCTGGAGTGTGGACAGCTTCACTGAAGCTTTCTTT
CDR3: CAWSVDSFTEAFF

J: TRBJ1-5
V: TRBV30
D: TRBD1
size: few
DNA: TGTGCCTGGGGGGACAGGGGCTATAGCAATCAGCCCCAGCATTTT
CDR3: CAWGDRGYSNQPQHF

J: TRBJ2-5
V: TRBV6-1
D: -
size: -
DNA: TGTGCCAGCAGTGAATTAGGGGGCCAAGAGACCCAGTACTTC
CDR3: CASSELGGQETQYF

J: TRBJ1-5
V: TRBV4-1
D: -
size: -
DNA: TGCGCCAGCAGCCAAGCCGGTATAAGGGACGTAAGCAATCAGCCCCAGCATTTT
CDR3: CASSQAGIRDVSNQPQHF

J: TRBJ1-1
V: TRBV23-1
D: TRBD1
size: few
DNA: TGCGCCAGCAGTCAAAGCAGTGGTGGGGACAGCCCGGACACTGAAGCTTTCTTT
CDR3: CASSQSSGGDSPDTEAFF

J: TRBJ2-5
V: TRBV4-1
D: -
size: -
DNA: TGCGCCAGCAGCCAAGCCTCGGGGGACCAAGAGACCCAGTACTTC
CDR3: CASSQASGDQETQYF

J: TRBJ2-2
V: TRBV7-2
D: TRBD2
size: few
DNA: TGTGCCAGCAGCCCCACTAGCGAACTTGCGAACACCGGGGAGCTGTTTTTT
CDR3: CASSPTSELANTGELFF

J: TRBJ2-3
V: TRBV10-3
D: -
size: -
DNA: TGTGCCATCAGTGACAGGGCGGGTCCAGATACGCAGTATTTT
CDR3: CAISDRAGPDTQYF

J: TRBJ1-1
V: TRBV9
D: TRBD1
size: -
DNA: TGTGCCAGCAGCTCACAGGGGCGACCTGAAGCTTTCTTT
CDR3: CASSSQGRPEAFF

J: TRBJ1-2
V: TRBV7-9
D: -
size: few
DNA: TGTGCCAGCAGCCCCCCGACAGAGCCCAGCTATGGCTACACCTTC
CDR3: CASSPPTEPSYGYTF

J: TRBJ2-2
V: TRBV4-1
D: -
size: few
DNA: TGCGCCAGCAGCCAAGACCCTCACGGGGAGCTGTTTTTT
CDR3: CASSQDPHGELFF

J: TRBJ2-2
V: TRBV28
D: -
size: -
DNA: TGTGCCAGCAGTTCCGGGTTTGACACCGGGGAGCTGTTTTTT
CDR3: CASSSGFDTGELFF

J: TRBJ1-6
V: TRBV30
D: -
size: few
DNA: TGTGCCTGGAGTGGGAATTCACCCCTCCACTTT
CDR3: CAWSGNSPLHF